This is a list of T cell receptor beta chains from one sample in a study of Graves' ophthalmopathy and Graves' hyperthyroidism. TCRdb used MiXCR to reprocess the multiplex PCR reads, holding one entry per CDR3 protein. The data show 230,000 or so distinct CDR3 sequences, less than 55% seen once. Sequenced material: peripheral blood. These receptors were obtained from an adult man with Graves' ophthalmopathy. CDR3s include the opening cysteine and the closing phenylalanine or tryptophan. The D gene is left open where the match is weak. The size of a clone is reported for some rows only, either as once, few or many, or as a class for expanded clones.

NA	TRBJ1-2	TRBV6-1	NA	CASGVVVRYGYTF	TGTGCTAGCGGGGTCGTGGTTAGATATGGCTACACCTTC
few	TRBJ2-5	TRBV19	NA	CASSIGQQETQYF	TGTGCCAGTAGTATAGGACAGCAAGAGACCCAGTACTTC
NA	TRBJ1-1	TRBV6-6	NA	CASKQGGDTEAFF	TGTGCCAGCAAACAAGGGGGTGACACTGAAGCTTTCTTT
NA	TRBJ2-5	TRBV4-1	TRBD2	CASSQSLGEASGSSRETQYF	TGCGCCAGCAGCCAGTCCCTCGGGGAGGCTAGCGGGAGTAGTAGGGAGACCCAGTACTTC
many	TRBJ1-6	TRBV2	NA	CASSRTDNSPLHF	TGTGCCAGCAGTCGGACGGATAATTCACCCCTCCACTTT
NA	TRBJ2-7	TRBV4-2	NA	CASSQDSLRSYEQYF	TGTGCCAGCAGCCAAGATAGCTTGAGGTCCTACGAGCAGTACTTC
few	TRBJ1-6	TRBV9	NA	CASSALPGDPIHF	TGTGCCAGCAGCGCGCTTCCGGGGGATCCTATCCACTTT
few	TRBJ1-4	TRBV12-3/TRBV12-4	TRBD1	CASSPGTGIEKLFF	TGTGCCAGCAGCCCAGGGACAGGGATTGAAAAACTGTTTTTT
NA	TRBJ1-4	TRBV7-6	TRBD1	CASSPRGSNEKLFF	TGTGCCAGCAGCCCCAGGGGGTCTAATGAAAAACTGTTTTTT
NA	TRBJ2-7	TRBV24-1	TRBD1	CATSVRQGSYEQYF	TGTGCCACCAGTGTTCGACAGGGCTCCTACGAGCAGTACTTC
NA	TRBJ1-5	TRBV7-8	TRBD1	CASSASRGRRQPQHF	TGTGCCAGCAGCGCAAGCAGGGGGCGGCGTCAGCCCCAGCATTTT
NA	TRBJ2-7	TRBV29-1	TRBD1	CSGQGAYEQYF	TGCAGCGGTCAGGGGGCTTACGAGCAGTACTTC
NA	TRBJ1-1	TRBV9	NA	CASSPGAGDTEAFF	TGTGCCAGCTCACCTGGGGCAGGGGACACTGAAGCTTTCTTT
NA	TRBJ1-1	TRBV12-3/TRBV12-4	TRBD1	CASTRDRVRAFF	TGTGCCAGCACCCGGGACAGGGTGCGAGCTTTCTTT
few	TRBJ2-7	TRBV10-3	NA	CASSRLPGSGYEQYF	TGTGCCAGCAGTCGTTTACCGGGCTCGGGCTACGAGCAGTACTTC
NA	TRBJ2-7	TRBV19	NA	CASSITSWDEQYF	TGTGCCAGTAGTATAACGTCCTGGGACGAGCAGTACTTC
many	TRBJ1-2	TRBV29-1	TRBD1	CSGRDRDGYTF	TGCAGCGGCCGGGACAGGGATGGCTACACCTTC
few	TRBJ1-3	TRBV2	NA	CASSLPGRGNTIYF	TGTGCCAGCAGCTTGCCCGGGCGAGGAAACACCATATATTTT
NA	TRBJ2-5	TRBV2	NA	CASAQGRERETQYF	TGTGCCAGCGCACAGGGAAGGGAGCGGGAGACCCAGTACTTC
NA	TRBJ1-4	TRBV2	NA	CASSSGYGEKLFF	TGTGCCAGCTCATCAGGCTATGGTGAAAAACTGTTTTTT
few	TRBJ1-1	TRBV10-3	NA	CAIGGVTEAFF	TGTGCCATCGGGGGGGTCACTGAAGCTTTCTTT
NA	TRBJ2-2	TRBV24-1	TRBD1	CATSAATGKGNGELFF	TGTGCCACCAGTGCCGCGACAGGGAAAGGGAACGGGGAGCTGTTTTTT
NA	TRBJ2-5	TRBV7-9	TRBD2	CASSFSGRIQETQYF	TGTGCCAGCAGCTTTAGCGGGAGGATTCAAGAGACCCAGTACTTC
NA	TRBJ2-6	TRBV10-2	NA	CASTSTLSLSSGANVLTF	TGCGCCAGCACCTCCACCTTGAGCCTAAGCTCTGGGGCCAACGTCCTGACTTTC
NA	TRBJ2-7	TRBV9	TRBD1	CASSQGYRGSLYEQYF	TGTGCCAGCAGCCAGGGATACAGGGGGTCCCTTTACGAGCAGTACTTC
once	TRBJ2-1	TRBV10-2	TRBD2	CASSGGSGGREQFF	TGCGCCAGCAGTGGCGGTAGCGGGGGGCGTGAGCAGTTCTTC
NA	TRBJ2-7	TRBV9	NA	CASSGGTIHYEQYF	TGTGCCAGCAGCGGTGGGACAATTCACTACGAGCAGTACTTC
NA	TRBJ2-3	TRBV7-6	NA	CASSTAEGDSQYF	TGTGCCAGCAGCACCGCGGAAGGGGACTCGCAGTATTTT
NA	TRBJ2-5	TRBV10-1	TRBD2	CASSGPLAGRWDRETQYF	TGCGCCAGCAGTGGCCCCCTAGCGGGACGCTGGGATCGAGAGACCCAGTACTTC
NA	TRBJ2-7	TRBV6-1	NA	CATAGDLYEQYF	TGTGCCACCGCAGGAGACCTTTACGAGCAGTACTTC
NA	TRBJ2-7	TRBV7-6	TRBD1	CASSMDRALYYEQYF	TGTGCCAGCAGCATGGACAGGGCCCTTTACTACGAGCAGTACTTC
few	TRBJ2-7	TRBV10-3	TRBD1	CAISPLGGQGARRDEQYF	TGTGCCATCAGTCCTTTAGGGGGACAGGGGGCTAGGCGAGACGAGCAGTACTTC
NA	TRBJ1-6	TRBV9	NA	CASSPPGSYNSPLHF	TGTGCCAGCAGCCCACCCGGGTCCTATAATTCACCCCTCCACTTT
few	TRBJ2-7	TRBV12-3/TRBV12-4	NA	CASSVRGASEQYF	TGTGCCAGCAGTGTCCGTGGGGCGTCCGAGCAGTACTTC
few	TRBJ1-1	TRBV5-6	NA	CASSLAGGVGTEAFF	TGTGCCAGCAGCTTGGCCGGCGGGGTGGGCACTGAAGCTTTCTTT
NA	TRBJ2-5	TRBV7-9	NA	CASSLGTSETQYF	TGTGCCAGCAGCTTGGGGACTTCAGAGACCCAGTACTTC
NA	TRBJ1-1	TRBV12-3/TRBV12-4	NA	CASAGDLREAFF	TGTGCTAGTGCCGGGGATCTACGGGAAGCTTTCTTT
NA	TRBJ2-2	TRBV7-2	NA	CASSLFPGANTRELFF	TGTGCCAGCAGCTTATTCCCGGGGGCCAACACCAGGGAGCTGTTTTTT
NA	TRBJ1-1	TRBV20-1	NA	CSASRGTSDTEAFF	TGCAGTGCTAGCCGAGGGACTTCGGACACTGAAGCTTTCTTT
NA	TRBJ1-2	TRBV27	NA	CASSSRLHYGYTF	TGTGCCAGCAGTTCAAGGTTACACTATGGCTACACCTTC
NA	TRBJ1-5	TRBV2	NA	CASRGGAGVLNQPQHF	TGTGCCAGCAGGGGGGGAGCAGGGGTCCTCAATCAGCCCCAGCATTTT
once	TRBJ2-7	TRBV7-9	NA	CASSVVSAATYEQYF	TGTGCCAGCAGCGTTGTAAGTGCAGCTACCTACGAGCAGTACTTC
few	TRBJ2-7	TRBV7-2	TRBD2	CASSPPVAGFREQYF	TGTGCCAGCAGCCCGCCGGTAGCGGGGTTTCGCGAGCAGTACTTC
NA	TRBJ2-7	TRBV5-6	NA	CASTLGKGINEQYF	TGTGCCAGCACCCTAGGAAAGGGGATTAACGAGCAGTACTTC
many	TRBJ2-6	TRBV30	TRBD2	CAWSSGGSGANVLTF	TGTGCCTGGAGTTCGGGGGGGTCTGGGGCCAACGTCCTGACTTTC
few	TRBJ2-7	TRBV5-8	TRBD1	CASSLTGTGGSHEQYF	TGCGCCAGCAGCTTGACCGGGACAGGGGGCTCCCACGAGCAGTACTTC
many	TRBJ2-5	TRBV24-1	TRBD2	CATSDLVAGSEETQYF	TGTGCCACCAGTGATTTGGTAGCGGGATCGGAAGAGACCCAGTACTTC
few	TRBJ1-2	TRBV7-2	TRBD1	CASSPGDRGNGYTF	TGTGCCAGCAGCCCCGGGGACAGGGGGAACGGCTACACCTTC
NA	TRBJ1-1	TRBV19	NA	CASSISRQMNTEAFF	TGTGCCAGTAGTATTTCCCGACAGATGAACACTGAAGCTTTCTTT
few	TRBJ1-1	TRBV14	TRBD1	CASSPRTGWNTEAFF	TGTGCCAGCAGCCCCAGGACAGGGTGGAACACTGAAGCTTTCTTT
NA	TRBJ2-5	TRBV5-4	NA	CASSFRGGVETQYF	TGTGCCAGCAGCTTCCGGGGTGGAGTAGAGACCCAGTACTTC